Included here is one T cell receptor (beta chain) sequence, with context. As yet, its antigen is unknown. The V and J ends lost 6 bases and 8 bases respectively, with 16 bases between them. Germline V gene sequence: CDR1 MNHEY, CDR2 SVGAGI. This CDR3 is built from 13 residues. The data are from a study of T cell responses to AZD1222 COVID-19 vaccine. Generated by immunoSEQ multiplex PCR, the TCRdb table keeps only in-frame clones and is missing some. The table lists about 100,000 clones, 87% of them singletons. Overall study results and limits: Researchers took repertoire samples only after the peak T cell response had come. Regions 160-218 and 743-854 held dominance among vaccine-associated CD4 TCRs, which spanned spike. Clonal diversity was possibly underestimated; the donors were predominantly white British and more often female. A reported finding is that nearly half of spike-specific TCRs target unmutated variant regions.

The rearrangement uses TRBV6-5 and TRBJ1-2; D possibly corresponds to TRBD1 (5 bases). The material was peripheral blood, obtained on day 0 of MenACWY control vaccination. The origin of this receptor is an adult in good health. The CDR3 DNA is TGTGCCAGCAGGATCCGGGACGGAGGCGGCTACACCTTC. It encodes CASRIRDGGGYTF.